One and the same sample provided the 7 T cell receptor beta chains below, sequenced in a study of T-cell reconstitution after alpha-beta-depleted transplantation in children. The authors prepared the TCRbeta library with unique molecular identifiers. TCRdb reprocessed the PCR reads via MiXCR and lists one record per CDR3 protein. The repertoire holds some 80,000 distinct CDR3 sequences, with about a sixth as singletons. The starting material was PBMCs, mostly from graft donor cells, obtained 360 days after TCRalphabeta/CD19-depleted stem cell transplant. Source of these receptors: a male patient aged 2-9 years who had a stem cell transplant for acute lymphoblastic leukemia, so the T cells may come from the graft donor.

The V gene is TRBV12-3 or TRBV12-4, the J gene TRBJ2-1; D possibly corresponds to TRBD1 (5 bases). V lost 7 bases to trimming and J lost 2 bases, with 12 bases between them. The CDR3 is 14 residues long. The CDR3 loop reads CASTWGAPYNEQFF. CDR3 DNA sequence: TGTGCCAGCACCTGGGGCGCCCCCTACAATGAGCAGTTCTTC.

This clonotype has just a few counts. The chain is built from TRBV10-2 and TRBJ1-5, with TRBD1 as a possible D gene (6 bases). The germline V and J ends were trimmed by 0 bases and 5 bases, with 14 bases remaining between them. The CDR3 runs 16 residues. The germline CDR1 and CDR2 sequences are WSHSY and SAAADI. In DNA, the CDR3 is TGCGCCAGCAGTGAGTCTACCAGGGGCGGATATCAGCCCCAGCATTTT. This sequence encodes CASSESTRGGYQPQHF.

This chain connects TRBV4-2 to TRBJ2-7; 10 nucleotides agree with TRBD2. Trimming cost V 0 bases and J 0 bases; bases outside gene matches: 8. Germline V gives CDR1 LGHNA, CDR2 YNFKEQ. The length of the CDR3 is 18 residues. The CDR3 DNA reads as TGTGCCAGCAGCCAAGATCCTAGCGGGAGCCCCAGCTCCTACGAGCAGTACTTC. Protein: CASSQDPSGSPSSYEQYF.

The CDR3, as DNA: TGCAGTGCTCGTATTGGGACTAGCGGGAGAAGTACAGATACGCAGTATTTT. This translates into CSARIGTSGRSTDTQYF. The chain has TRBV20-1 and TRBJ2-3, with 14 nucleotides matching TRBD2. The CDR3 sequence is 17 residues long. The ends lost 5 bases at V and 3 bases at J; junction bases unmatched: 10. The germline CDR1 and CDR2 sequences are DFQATT and SNEGSKA (reference sequence).

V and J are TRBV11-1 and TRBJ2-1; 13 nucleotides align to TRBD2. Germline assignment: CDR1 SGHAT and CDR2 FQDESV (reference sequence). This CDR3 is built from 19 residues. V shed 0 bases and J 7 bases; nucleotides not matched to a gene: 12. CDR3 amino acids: CASSLALILAGGPRNEQFF. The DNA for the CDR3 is TGTGCCAGCAGCTTAGCGCTAATACTAGCGGGAGGGCCTAGGAATGAGCAGTTCTTC.

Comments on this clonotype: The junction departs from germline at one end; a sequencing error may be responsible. The CDR3 is CASSRGGSRSDEQFF. DNA of the CDR3: TGTGCTAGCAGCCGGGGGGGCTCCCGCTCGGATGAGCAGTTCTTC. The gene calls are TRBV7-7 and TRBJ2-1, with TRBD2 matching 8 bases. The CDR3 extends over 15 amino acids. From germline, CDR1 is SSHAT and CDR2 FNYEAQ (reference sequence).

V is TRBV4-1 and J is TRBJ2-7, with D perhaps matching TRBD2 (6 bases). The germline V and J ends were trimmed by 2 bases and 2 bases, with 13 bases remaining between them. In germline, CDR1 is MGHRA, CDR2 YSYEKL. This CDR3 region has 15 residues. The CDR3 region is CASSQIAVGPYEQYF. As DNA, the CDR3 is TGCGCCAGCAGCCAAATAGCGGTTGGACCCTACGAGCAGTACTTC.